These T cell receptor beta chains were read from a single sample in a study of blood T cell repertoires in COVID-19. TCRdb's table, derived via immunoSEQ multiplex PCR, lists solely in-frame clones and lacks some. The table includes approximately 140,000 clones, about four fifths detected once. Sequencing was done on a sample of peripheral blood. Receptor source: a man aged 35 to 55 with active or convalescent COVID-19. Both conserved end residues are part of each CDR3. The order of the fields is V gene, D gene, clone size, CDR3 length, J gene, CDR3 protein, CDR3 DNA. The D gene is left open where the match is weak. Rows give clone size only sometimes, using once, few, many, or a class for an expanded clone.

V gene: TRBV4-2
D gene: NA
clone size: once
CDR3 length: 15
J gene: TRBJ1-1
CDR3 protein: CASSQDGRERTEAFF
CDR3 DNA: TGTGCCAGCAGCCAAGATGGCAGGGAAAGGACTGAAGCTTTCTTT

V gene: TRBV16
D gene: NA
clone size: many
CDR3 length: 15
J gene: TRBJ1-1
CDR3 protein: CASREREGLNTEAFF
CDR3 DNA: TGTGCCAGCAGAGAAAGGGAGGGTTTGAACACTGAAGCTTTCTTT

V gene: TRBV10-3
D gene: TRBD1
clone size: NA
CDR3 length: 14
J gene: TRBJ2-7
CDR3 protein: CAISAGTGRHEQYF
CDR3 DNA: TGTGCCATCAGCGCCGGGACAGGGCGCCACGAGCAGTACTTC

V gene: TRBV18
D gene: TRBD1
clone size: NA
CDR3 length: 16
J gene: TRBJ1-5
CDR3 protein: CASSEQGAGSNQPQHF
CDR3 DNA: TGTGCCAGCTCAGAACAGGGGGCTGGGAGCAATCAGCCCCAGCATTTT

V gene: TRBV5-5
D gene: NA
clone size: NA
CDR3 length: 15
J gene: TRBJ2-5
CDR3 protein: CASSTEGGGRETQYF
CDR3 DNA: TGTGCCAGCAGCACCGAGGGAGGGGGAAGAGAGACCCAGTACTTC

V gene: TRBV15
D gene: NA
clone size: once
CDR3 length: 16
J gene: TRBJ1-3
CDR3 protein: CATLRAGNTPGNTIYF
CDR3 DNA: TGTGCCACCCTTAGGGCAGGGAATACCCCTGGAAACACCATATATTTT

V gene: TRBV6-5
D gene: NA
clone size: NA
CDR3 length: 15
J gene: TRBJ1-2
CDR3 protein: CASSTKDRYNYGYTF
CDR3 DNA: TGTGCCAGCAGTACCAAAGACAGATACAACTATGGCTACACCTTC

V gene: TRBV12-3/TRBV12-4
D gene: NA
clone size: NA
CDR3 length: 13
J gene: TRBJ2-2
CDR3 protein: CASTPNRAGELFF
CDR3 DNA: TGTGCCAGCACCCCTAACCGGGCCGGGGAGCTGTTTTTT

V gene: TRBV2
D gene: TRBD1
clone size: NA
CDR3 length: 15
J gene: TRBJ1-6
CDR3 protein: CASRPLTGPNSPLHF
CDR3 DNA: TGTGCCAGCAGACCTCTGACAGGGCCCAATTCACCCCTCCACTTT

V gene: TRBV24-1
D gene: NA
clone size: NA
CDR3 length: 12
J gene: TRBJ1-5
CDR3 protein: CATSAGNQPQHF
CDR3 DNA: TGTGCCACCAGTGCAGGGAATCAGCCCCAGCATTTT

V gene: TRBV3-1/TRBV3-2
D gene: TRBD2
clone size: NA
CDR3 length: 17
J gene: TRBJ2-2
CDR3 protein: CASSPRRGIRWTGELFF
CDR3 DNA: TGTGCCAGCAGCCCCCGGCGGGGGATAAGATGGACCGGGGAGCTGTTTTTT

V gene: TRBV7-9
D gene: TRBD1
clone size: many
CDR3 length: 14
J gene: TRBJ1-6
CDR3 protein: CASSLTGGFSPLHF
CDR3 DNA: TGTGCCAGCAGCTTGACAGGGGGTTTTAGTCCCCTCCACTTT

V gene: TRBV10-3
D gene: TRBD1
clone size: NA
CDR3 length: 15
J gene: TRBJ1-5
CDR3 protein: CAISQGGAGNQPQHF
CDR3 DNA: TGTGCCATCAGTCAAGGGGGCGCGGGCAATCAGCCCCAGCATTTT

V gene: TRBV6-5
D gene: NA
clone size: NA
CDR3 length: 14
J gene: TRBJ2-7
CDR3 protein: CASSYNPEVNEQYF
CDR3 DNA: TGTGCCAGCAGTTACAATCCAGAGGTGAATGAGCAGTACTTC

V gene: TRBV9
D gene: TRBD1
clone size: NA
CDR3 length: 15
J gene: TRBJ2-1
CDR3 protein: CASSGDRGNYNEQFF
CDR3 DNA: TGTGCCAGCAGCGGGGACAGGGGGAACTACAATGAGCAGTTCTTC

V gene: TRBV9
D gene: TRBD1
clone size: NA
CDR3 length: 17
J gene: TRBJ1-4
CDR3 protein: CASSKSPPGTGDEKLFF
CDR3 DNA: TGTGCCAGCAGCAAATCGCCCCCCGGGACAGGGGACGAAAAACTGTTTTTT

V gene: TRBV14
D gene: TRBD1
clone size: NA
CDR3 length: 19
J gene: TRBJ2-1
CDR3 protein: CASSQAGTGVRRVYNEQFF
CDR3 DNA: TGTGCCAGCAGCCAAGCTGGGACAGGGGTCCGGCGGGTATACAATGAGCAGTTCTTC

V gene: TRBV7-3
D gene: TRBD1
clone size: few
CDR3 length: 16
J gene: TRBJ1-5
CDR3 protein: CASSPQGAEDNQPQHF
CDR3 DNA: TGTGCCAGCAGCCCGCAGGGGGCAGAGGACAATCAGCCCCAGCATTTT

V gene: TRBV19
D gene: NA
clone size: NA
CDR3 length: 16
J gene: TRBJ1-3
CDR3 protein: CASSSGWDTNRDTIYF
CDR3 DNA: TGTGCCAGTAGCTCCGGGTGGGACACCAACCGAGACACCATATATTTT

V gene: TRBV3-1/TRBV3-2
D gene: TRBD2
clone size: NA
CDR3 length: 18
J gene: TRBJ2-1
CDR3 protein: CASSQASVGLAGVNEQFF
CDR3 DNA: TGTGCCAGCAGCCAAGCCTCAGTGGGACTAGCGGGGGTTAATGAGCAGTTCTTC

V gene: TRBV7-8
D gene: TRBD2
clone size: NA
CDR3 length: 16
J gene: TRBJ2-7
CDR3 protein: CASSLWLAGGGYEQYF
CDR3 DNA: TGTGCCAGCAGCTTATGGCTAGCGGGCGGAGGGTACGAGCAGTACTTC

V gene: TRBV3-1/TRBV3-2
D gene: NA
clone size: NA
CDR3 length: 16
J gene: TRBJ1-4
CDR3 protein: CASSQDRGGWNEKLFF
CDR3 DNA: TGTGCCAGCAGCCAAGATAGGGGGGGCTGGAATGAAAAACTGTTTTTT

V gene: TRBV27
D gene: NA
clone size: NA
CDR3 length: 14
J gene: TRBJ2-7
CDR3 protein: CASSLRGSTYEQYF
CDR3 DNA: TGTGCCAGCAGTCTGCGGGGTTCTACGTACGAGCAGTACTTC

V gene: TRBV18
D gene: NA
clone size: NA
CDR3 length: 17
J gene: TRBJ1-3
CDR3 protein: CASSPLQQGSSGNTIYF
CDR3 DNA: TGTGCCAGCTCACCACTACAGCAGGGAAGCTCTGGAAACACCATATATTTT

V gene: TRBV6-5
D gene: TRBD1
clone size: NA
CDR3 length: 15
J gene: TRBJ1-3
CDR3 protein: CASSIAGQTGNTIYF
CDR3 DNA: TGTGCCAGCAGCATAGCGGGACAGACCGGAAACACCATATATTTT

V gene: TRBV21-1
D gene: NA
clone size: NA
CDR3 length: 19
J gene: TRBJ1-3
CDR3 protein: CASSKAPSARQGEENTIYF
CDR3 DNA: TGTGCCAGCAGCAAGGCCCCGTCCGCCCGACAGGGTGAGGAAAACACCATATATTTT

V gene: TRBV19
D gene: NA
clone size: NA
CDR3 length: 15
J gene: TRBJ1-4
CDR3 protein: CASSIGTVPNEKLFF
CDR3 DNA: TGTGCCAGTAGTATAGGCACAGTCCCGAATGAAAAACTGTTTTTT

V gene: TRBV6-1
D gene: NA
clone size: NA
CDR3 length: 15
J gene: TRBJ2-7
CDR3 protein: CASSEGASFSYEQYF
CDR3 DNA: TGTGCCAGCAGTGAAGGCGCCTCCTTCTCCTACGAGCAGTACTTC

V gene: TRBV6-5
D gene: NA
clone size: NA
CDR3 length: 13
J gene: TRBJ2-7
CDR3 protein: CASSSSRVYEQYF
CDR3 DNA: TGTGCCAGCAGTTCGAGTAGAGTATACGAGCAGTACTTC

V gene: TRBV7-2
D gene: TRBD2
clone size: NA
CDR3 length: 16
J gene: TRBJ2-3
CDR3 protein: CASSPRTSGYTDTQYF
CDR3 DNA: TGTGCCAGCAGCCCCCGGACTAGCGGATACACAGATACGCAGTATTTT

V gene: TRBV7-2
D gene: TRBD2
clone size: NA
CDR3 length: 18
J gene: TRBJ2-2
CDR3 protein: CASSLRASGARDTGELFF
CDR3 DNA: TGTGCCAGCAGCTTAAGGGCTAGCGGGGCTCGGGACACCGGGGAGCTGTTTTTT